Below, one T cell receptor (beta chain) is given with its context. The data derive from a study of blood T cell repertoires in COVID-19. Across the study: Researchers got acute and convalescent COVID-19 samples from the United States, Italy and Spain. Sources were T cells, B-cell-depleted T cells, or PBMCs; the material itself was cDNA or gDNA.

How the authors handled the data: Counts of nucleated cells, estimated from reference gene primer amplification, were obtained. Method: immunoSEQ multiplex PCR; TCRdb's copy keeps in-frame clones and lacks some. V, J and clone size derive from that table, while D and trimming were established from the DNA sequence. The sample consists of fewer than 250,000 clones, around 82% of them appearing once. The sequenced material came from peripheral blood. This TCR was sampled from a woman aged 35 to 49 with active or convalescent COVID-19.

CDR3 loop: CASSQPRLRGNYGYTF. In nucleotides, the CDR3 is TGCGCCAGCAGCCAACCCCGACTTAGGGGTAACTATGGCTACACCTTC. This rearrangement joins TRBV4-1 to TRBJ1-2; D possibly corresponds to TRBD1 (5 bases). Germline CDR1 and CDR2: MGHRA and YSYEKL. Trimming shortened V by 2 bases and J by 1 base, and 14 bases separated the two germline ends. The CDR3 contains 16 residues.